This TCR beta chain was captured in a study of spatial heterogeneity in lung cancer (dated by TCRdb to between 2017 and 2020). Background on the whole study: Beta-chain transcripts were consistently detected in greater numbers than alpha-chain transcripts, which likely reflects a higher abundance of beta-chain transcripts. In non-small cell lung cancer, the study quantitatively compared TCR alpha and beta repertoires across several tumor regions, matched nontumor lung, and blood. At surgery, both alpha and beta chains were TCR-sequenced in about 200 tumor regions, fewer than 85 matched nontumor lung samples and 50 to 60 PBMC samples. Nonsynonymous mutation counts, determined by whole-exome sequencing of tumor tissue, were related to TCR repertoire features. In the raw uncorrected reads, each unique combination of TCR and UMI appeared on average more than ten times.

General study outcomes and caveats: Confirming at a functional level the hypothesis that regional TCRs recognize regional mutations was considered to require additional single-cell paired TCR alpha and beta sequencing.

V sheds 2 bases and J sheds 3 bases, leaving 8 bases between their ends. CDR1 and CDR2, looked up from the germline V gene (reference sequence), are MNHEY and SMNVEV. The CDR3 numbers 13 residues from cysteine through phenylalanine. The read is trimmed to its CDR3 DNA, 39 bases read in frame from base 1. What this sample's time point label stands for: sample taken at primary tumor resection. Without any cell sorting, TCR sequencing was performed on whole RNA extracted either from tumor and nontumor lung tissue or from cryopreserved PBMC samples. Samples were obtained from over 70 patients with early-stage, untreated non-small cell lung cancer from the lung TRACERx cohort. Only patients for whom sufficient RNA was available from at least two tumor regions were selected for TCR sequencing. Before being selected, tumor and adjacent nontumor lung specimens were reviewed by a lung pathologist. Remarks on this clonotype: What antigen it recognizes has not been identified. One base away there is no much larger clone; base qualities are not given. This beta chain represents an off-target read in a library built for alpha chains; its size is of limited meaning.

Library preparation employed 5' RACE. The instrument given in TCRdb is NextSeq 500. To allow correction of PCR and sequencing errors, the TCR library protocol tagged every TCR cDNA molecule with a unique molecular identifier. Per the source publication's procedure: Decombinator tools were used for TCR identification, UMI-based error correction and CDR3 extraction. TCRs above a frequency of 2 per 1,000, corresponding to the top 1% of the tumor frequency distribution, were defined as expanded. Renyi diversity was computed with the R vegan package after each repertoire had been subsampled 100 times to 5,000 TCRs. To build CDR3 similarity networks, amino acid triplet string-kernel similarity was used, and CDR3s were connected when their pairwise similarity was above 0.82. TCRdb reprocessed the public reads (quality trimming at Q25 with fastp, clone calling with MiXCR) and kept in-frame beta chains. Entries are consolidated by CDR3 protein sequence, retaining the most common genes and DNA. The V and J calls follow TCRdb's processing rather than the paper's. This sample comprises 4,000 to 5,000 distinct CDR3 sequences, approximately 20% of them detected only once. 20% of the sample lies in the top ten.

Sequenced material: normal lung tissue next to the tumor, taken at surgery. The sequence came from a male donor with early-stage non-small cell lung cancer. The rearrangement joined TRBV27 to TRBJ2-7, with no confidently assigned D gene. CDR3 sequence: CASSLGRHYEQYF. At the DNA level, the sequence is TGTGCCAGCAGTTTAGGGCGGCACTACGAGCAGTACTTC.